This T cell receptor (beta chain) was documented in a study of vaccination effects on CD4 cells after COVID-19. When around 10 days of culture had elapsed, CD4+ T cells were isolated. Infection with SARS-CoV-2 occurred in the person between March and December 2020, and PCR confirmed it. Two-dose vaccination with either BNT162b2 or mRNA-1273 was given to the participants. Fresh IL-2-containing medium replaced half the medium on days 3 and 7. The V and J ends lost 6 bases and 4 bases respectively, with 9 bases between them. The CDR3 spans 12 residues. Note on this clone: Its antigen is currently unknown.

Clones were read by immunoSEQ multiplex PCR, and TCRdb kept only the in-frame ones, dropping some. The table has about 44,000 clones, over 60% seen once; the top ten hold approximately 3.8%. Study results and limitations: Substantial clonal contraction characterized both infection- and vaccine-induced clones late after vaccination.

The sequences come from CD4+ T cells from PBMCs cultured without peptide, collected after COVID-19 vaccination. The TCR sequence derives from a human donor who had a prior SARS-CoV-2 infection. The V gene is TRBV12-3 or TRBV12-4, the J gene TRBJ1-2, with D possibly matching TRBD1 (5 bases). The CDR3 coding sequence is TGTGCCAGCAGGTTTCAGGGCTATGGCTACACCTTC. It codes for CASRFQGYGYTF.